This TCR beta chain was sequenced for a study of identical twins. The CDR3 contains 15 residues. With 2 bases removed from V and 2 bases from J, the gap between germline ends came to 13 bases. The V gene's germline CDR1 is DFQATT and CDR2 SNEGSKA (reference sequence). With template switching, a universal primer site was added, and the cDNA carried unique molecular identifiers. TCRdb reprocessed the 5' RACE reads with MiXCR, giving one entry per CDR3 protein. The profile shows 510,000 or so distinct CDR3 sequences, 13% to 15% of them singletons. These data were also reused for a study on yellow fever vaccine responses in identical twins. From that study: Reportedly, the T cell response mounted by twins to vaccine seemed partly convergent, partly personalized.

This clonotype originated in a woman between 18 and 30 years old in good health. The V gene is TRBV20-1, the J gene TRBJ1-3; D unresolved. The specimen sequenced was CD4+ T cells sorted from blood. Here the CDR3 DNA reads TGCAGTGCTAGAAGAGGCAGTGGGACTGGAAACACCATATATTTT. Amino acid sequence: CSARRGSGTGNTIYF.